One and the same sample provided the 8 T cell receptor beta chains below, sequenced in a study of lymphopenia after photon versus proton radiotherapy. Method: immunoSEQ multiplex PCR; TCRdb's copy keeps in-frame clones and lacks some. The sample has 35,000 to 45,000 clones; over 65% are singletons. Sequences were derived from peripheral blood, sampled from a patient treated with photon-based radiotherapy. These receptors were obtained from a man in his fifties or sixties with gastric cancer.

The J gene is TRBJ2-3, the V gene TRBV11-3; 11 positions agree with TRBD1. CDR1 is SGHNT, CDR2 YENEEA, per germline. The CDR3 consists of 14 residues. V gave up 5 bases and J gave up 5 bases; unmatched junction bases: 3. This chain's CDR3 is CASSMDRGLDTQYF. The CDR3, as DNA: TGTGCCAGCAGCATGGACAGGGGGCTAGATACGCAGTATTTT.

The V call is TRBV19, the J call TRBJ2-7; the D gene is possibly TRBD2 (6 bases). Germline V CDR1 and CDR2: LNHDA, SQIVND (reference sequence). Trimming removed 3 bases from V and 6 bases from J, with 21 bases in between. The CDR3 covers 16 residues. The CDR3 loop is CASSMGPGLPQREQYF. The DNA for the CDR3 is TGTGCCAGTAGTATGGGGCCGGGACTCCCGCAACGCGAGCAGTACTTC.

This chain joins TRBV30 and TRBJ2-3; D is uncertain. Trimming pared 2 bases from V and 6 bases from J, leaving 15 bases between. The CDR3 contains 14 residues. The germline V gene has CDR1 GTSNPN and CDR2 SVGIG (reference sequence). The CDR3: CAWSPDPRPDTQYF. The CDR3 DNA is TGTGCCTGGAGTCCCGACCCCCGCCCGGATACGCAGTATTTT.

This chain links TRBV29-1 with TRBJ2-2, with D hard to call. Deletions cut 7 bases from V and 6 bases from J, with 12 bases between. The CDR3 is made up of 12 amino acids. The germline V gene has CDR1 SQVTM and CDR2 ANQGSEA. The CDR3 DNA reads TGCAGCGCCAATGTTCGGGCCGGGGAGCTGTTTTTT. It yields the protein CSANVRAGELFF.

The V call is TRBV28, the J call TRBJ1-3; D is unresolved. The CDR3 totals 14 residues. The germline V gene has CDR1 MDHEN and CDR2 SYDVKM. The V end was cut by 6 bases, the J end by 0 bases, with 9 bases between. The CDR3 is CASSIQSSGNTIYF. In DNA form, the CDR3 reads TGTGCCAGCAGCATACAGAGCTCTGGAAACACCATATATTTT. Full variable domain (rest looked up from reference TRBV28 and TRBJ1-3): DVKVTQSSRYLVKRTGEKVFLECVQDMDHENMFWYRQDPGLGLRLIYFSYDVKMKEKGDIPEGYSVSREKKERFSLILESASTNQTSMYLCASSIQSSGNTIYFGEGSWLTVV.

CDR3 DNA: TGTGCCAGCTCCTCAGGCACCCTCTACGAGCAGTACTTC. It codes for CASSSGTLYEQYF. The rearrangement links TRBV18 to TRBJ2-7; no clear D. There are 13 residues in the CDR3. The ends were cut back, 6 bases at V and 3 bases at J, with 12 bases in the middle. Germline V gives CDR1 KGHSH, CDR2 LQKENI.

The chain links TRBV2 to TRBJ1-6, with D possibly matching TRBD1 (5 bases). Germline CDR1 reads SNHLY; CDR2 reads FYNNEI. The CDR3 spans 15 residues. V lost 8 bases and J 5 bases, leaving 16 bases between the germline ends. The CDR3 region has the DNA TGTGCCAGCGGGCCCCGACAGAATAATAATTCACCCCTCCACTTT. Translated, it gives CASGPRQNNNSPLHF.

This chain uses TRBV7-9 with TRBJ2-7, with 8 bases lining up with TRBD1. The CDR3 spans 16 residues. V lost 2 bases, J lost 9 bases, and 15 bases stayed unmatched. Germline CDR1 is SEHNR and CDR2 is FQNEAQ (reference sequence). The DNA for the CDR3 is TGTGCCAGCAGCTTATCTAGTTACGGACAGGGAAATTCGCAGTACTTC. It yields the protein CASSLSSYGQGNSQYF.